Below are 10 T cell receptor beta chains sequenced from a single sample in a study of beta chain features in type 1 diabetes (dated by TCRdb to 2016 to 2019). Summary of the overall study and its limitations: Type 1 diabetes patients showed a moderate but significant shortening of TCRB CDR3 length in all four CD4+ subsets.

Library creation used the immunoSEQ multiplex PCR assay. The High Capacity cDNA Reverse Transcription Kit was used to reverse transcribe all of the isolated RNA, meaning that expressed TCRB transcripts were what got sequenced. As stored in TCRdb, this immuneACCESS dataset retains in-frame rearrangements with V and J assigned. A fraction of the clones does not appear; measured against another copy, unresolved V genes explain less than half of the discrepancy, and the remainder lacks a known reason. Counted in this sample were hundreds of thousands of clones; about an eighth of them appeared once. The ten largest account for less than 0.025% of the sample. These receptors have no identified antigens. Sequenced input: naive CD4+ T cells from blood. The sample's cell subset or site, from its label and the paper: true naive CD4+ T cells. These receptor sequences come from a man younger than 35 with type 1 diabetes.

This clone was seen a few times. For the CDR3, the DNA is TGTGCCACCAGCAGGTCGGAAAAACTGTTTTTT. Translated, it gives CATSRSEKLFF. V gene TRBV15 combines with J gene TRBJ1-4; unclear D gene. This CDR3 has 11 residues. The V gene's germline CDR1 is LNHNV and CDR2 YYDKDF (reference sequence). Deletions cut 3 bases from V and 8 bases from J, with 4 bases between.

The V call is TRBV29-1, the J call TRBJ1-4, with 8 bases aligning to TRBD1. The CDR3 runs 12 residues. The germline V gene encodes CDR1 SQVTM and CDR2 ANQGSEA. After removal of 7 bases from V and 8 bases from J, the junction contained 6 bases not matched to a gene. The CDR3 loop is CSAQGDGEKLFF. The CDR3 DNA follows: TGCAGCGCACAGGGGGACGGGGAAAAACTGTTTTTT. The whole variable domain, remainder taken from reference TRBV29-1 and TRBJ1-4, is SAVISQKPSRDICQRGTSLTIQCQVDSQVTMMFWYRQQPGQSLTLIATANQGSEATYESGFVIDKFPISRPNLTFSTLTVSNMSPEDSSIYLCSAQGDGEKLFFGSGTQLSVL.

This sequence joins TRBV10-1 and TRBJ2-2; no definite D call. The V end was cut by 3 bases, the J end by 1 base, with 3 bases between. CDR1 is WNHNN, CDR2 SYGVQD, per germline (reference sequence). The CDR3 is 13 residues long. The CDR3 DNA follows: TGCGCCAGCAGTGATCGGAACACCGGGGAGCTGTTTTTT. This sequence encodes CASSDRNTGELFF.

This clone occurred once. The chain has TRBV5-4 and TRBJ2-7; D is tentatively TRBD1 or TRBD2 (6 bases each). This CDR3 is 16 amino acids long. CDR1 is SGHNT, CDR2 YYREEE, per germline (reference sequence). Trimming removed 0 bases at V and 0 bases at J, with 13 bases between. The CDR3 coding sequence is TGTGCCAGCAGCTTGGCCCACAGGGAGGACTCCTACGAGCAGTACTTC. Protein: CASSLAHREDSYEQYF.

The rearrangement uses TRBV19 and TRBJ2-2; D possibly corresponds to TRBD2 (5 bases). Germline CDR1 reads LNHDA; CDR2 reads SQIVND (reference sequence). Trimming shortened V by 8 bases and J by 3 bases, and 22 bases separated the two germline ends. The CDR3 runs 17 residues. DNA of the CDR3: TGTGCCAGTTTCTCTTCTCTGAATCCGAGGGACACCGGGGAGCTGTTTTTT. It codes for CASFSSLNPRDTGELFF. Drawing the rest from reference TRBV19 and TRBJ2-2, the complete variable domain is DGGITQSPKYLFRKEGQNVTLSCEQNLNHDAMYWYRQDPGQGLRLIYYSQIVNDFQKGDIAEGYSVSREKKESFPLTVTSAQKNPTAFYLCASFSSLNPRDTGELFFGEGSRLTVL.

This chain links TRBV5-1 with TRBJ2-2; possibly TRBD1 for D (6 bases). V was cut by 4 bases and J by 6 bases, with 10 bases left in between. This CDR3 region has 13 residues. The germline V gene encodes CDR1 SGHRS and CDR2 YFSETQ. The CDR3 DNA follows: TGCGCCAGCAGCCCAGGGGTTTCCGGGGAGCTGTTTTTT. Translated: CASSPGVSGELFF.

The sample holds a few counts of this clone. The chain uses TRBV5-1 and TRBJ2-7; unclear D gene. Deletions cut 0 bases from V and 1 base from J, with 14 bases between. The CDR3 spans 16 residues. Germline V gene lookup returns CDR1 SGHRS and CDR2 YFSETQ. CDR3 loop: CASSLEGQEASYEQYF. The CDR3 region has the DNA TGCGCCAGCAGCTTGGAAGGTCAAGAAGCGTCCTACGAGCAGTACTTC.

This clone has only a few counts. The chain couples TRBV2 to TRBJ2-3; TRBD2 aligns across 8 bases. The CDR3 runs 13 residues. J gave up 2 bases and V 10 bases, and 5 bases lay outside the gene matches. Germline V gives CDR1 SNHLY, CDR2 FYNNEI. The CDR3: CATRGANTDTQYF. The CDR3 DNA is TGTGCCACGCGGGGGGCGAACACAGATACGCAGTATTTT. The whole variable domain, filled in from reference TRBV2 and TRBJ2-3, reads EPEVTQTPSHQVTQMGQEVILRCVPISNHLYFYWYRQILGQKVEFLVSFYNNEISEKSEIFDDQFSVERPDGSNFTLKIRSTKLEDSAMYFCATRGANTDTQYFGPGTRLTVL.

The chain couples TRBV7-9 to TRBJ2-1; TRBD1 aligns across 9 bases. CDR3 length: 15 residues. V lost 2 bases to trimming and J lost 5 bases; unmatched junction nucleotides: 4. Germline assignment: CDR1 SEHNR and CDR2 FQNEAQ (reference sequence). The CDR3 region is CASSLTGQGHNEQFF. The CDR3 coding sequence is TGTGCCAGCAGCTTAACGGGACAGGGCCACAATGAGCAGTTCTTC.

There are a few counts of this clone. The chain is built from TRBV29-1 and TRBJ1-2, with 7 bases identical to TRBD1. The CDR3 contains 15 residues. V shed 2 bases, J shed 4 bases, and the junction held 10 bases outside the gene matches. Germline assignment: CDR1 SQVTM and CDR2 ANQGSEA. The CDR3: CSVEYGRQGVYGYTF. DNA of the CDR3: TGCAGCGTTGAATACGGGCGCCAGGGGGTCTATGGCTACACCTTC.